The clone carrying this T cell receptor beta chain occurred a few times. Its antigen is still unknown. Donation came from healthy Caucasian individuals in Russia who were aged roughly 6 to 95. Every donor gave 9 to 10 milliliters of peripheral blood. They isolated at least 7 million PBMCs from each sample. A J-beta primer mix and a sample-barcoded 5' primer were used in a second PCR of roughly 6 to 12 cycles. TCRdb re-called the 5' RACE reads with MiXCR, one entry per CDR3 protein. The table has about 1.5 million distinct CDR3 sequences, roughly two fifths seen once. Trimming took 7 bases from V and 8 from J, leaving 15 bases between them. This CDR3 is built from 13 residues. This specimen comes from a study of blood T cells in healthy people across ages. Study-level results: Age brought a roughly linear fall in TCR beta diversity measured per million T cells.

This chain joins TRBV12-3 or TRBV12-4 and TRBJ2-1; D is tentatively TRBD1 or TRBD2 (7 bases each). The clonotype was recovered from a woman younger than 35 in good health. The specimen sequenced was blood. The CDR3 is CASNQGGGDEQFF. Here the CDR3 DNA reads TGTGCCAGCAACCAGGGGGGGGGCGATGAGCAGTTCTTC.